Included here is one TCR beta chain sequence, with context. Original processing methods: By means of reference gene primer amplification, nucleated cell counts were estimated. TCRdb's copy holds only in-frame clones and misses some; the assay was immunoSEQ multiplex PCR. V and J calls and clone size are those listed in that table; D and trimming were worked out from the DNA. The table lists 80,000 or so clones, around nine tenths of them singletons. The germline gives CDR1 MDHEN, CDR2 SYDVKM. The trim removed 6 bases at V and 1 base at J, leaving 6 bases unmatched. The CDR3 is 15 amino acids. This record belongs to a study of blood T cell repertoires in COVID-19. The wider study: Donors in the United States, Italy and Spain gave samples during acute or convalescent COVID-19. The cDNA or gDNA used as material had been derived from T cells, B-cell-depleted T cells, or PBMCs.

The sample taken for sequencing was peripheral blood. The chain recombines TRBV28 with TRBJ2-7; 10 nucleotides match TRBD2. This receptor was identified in a man aged 50 to 59 with acute or convalescent COVID-19. The CDR3 DNA reads as TGTGCCAGCAGATACGAGCGGGAGGGGTCCTACGAGCAGTACTTC. It encodes CASRYEREGSYEQYF.